This TCR beta chain was observed in a study of post-analysis software for immune sequencing data (dated by TCRdb to the mid-2010s). Notes on the research overall: The recorded disease courses included relapsing-remitting, secondary progressive and progressive-relapsing multiple sclerosis, and some patients had no subtype annotation. The multiple sclerosis patient repertoires were compared with around ten previously published healthy control repertoires from donors aged about 6 to 26 years. A subset of samples was prepared in parallel using single-end sample barcoding, then pooled and co-amplified after Illumina adapter ligation. Broad study findings and their caveats: Significantly higher frequencies in patients than in controls were found for several TRBV segments, including TRBV5-6, TRBV5-1 and TRBV20-1. When samples were clustered directly using the F measure, samples prepared in the same batch co-clustered strongly, which prompted a batch-effect correction. Normalized Chao1 diversity was significantly lower in multiple sclerosis patients than controls, suggesting substantial peripheral T-cell clonal expansion. The control group was slightly older than the multiple sclerosis patient group.

As to this clonotype: Its antigen is unknown. No base-level quality is on record; no much larger clone is a single base apart.

To demonstrate the VDJtools post-analysis software, the study profiled TCR beta repertoires from the peripheral blood of around 13 young patients with multiple sclerosis. Multiple sclerosis patients were children and adolescents aged about 6 to 16 years. The library was prepared using PCR. Sequencing relied on an Illumina HiSeq 2500. To reduce PCR and sequencing biases, unique molecular identifiers were built into the TCR beta cDNA libraries. Roughly 0.5 million cDNA molecules were obtained per 1 to 10 million input T cells, so each molecule approximated one T cell. The patient libraries were prepared and sequenced using the same protocol as the earlier healthy control dataset. Within a given batch, samples were prepared together, multiplexed and sequenced on the same HiSeq lane. As for the authors' bioinformatics: Raw barcoded reads were processed with MIGEC, discarding single-read molecular identifier groups before consensus assembly and CDR3 extraction. Clonotype tables were post-analysed with VDJtools, normalizing diversity by down-sampling all datasets to the smallest sample size. Repertoire overlap clustering matched CDR3 amino acid but not nucleotide sequences to correct batch-related cross-sample contamination. Through fastp at Q25 and MiXCR, TCRdb rebuilt clones from the public reads, retaining in-frame beta chains. Entries are consolidated by CDR3 protein sequence, retaining the most common genes and DNA. The V and J calls and clone size come from TCRdb's table, not from the authors' own analysis. The sample profile shows 750,000 to 950,000 distinct CDR3 sequences; roughly 50% of them were found once. The top ten clones comprise 4.6% of the sample.

The germline V gene (reference sequence) provides CDR1 LGHDT and CDR2 YNNKEL. Spanning cysteine to phenylalanine, the CDR3 consists of 14 amino acids. The DNA shown is the 42-base CDR3, in frame from base 1. The junction carries 12 bases between V and J, which are trimmed by 0 bases and 9 bases respectively. The TCR sequence derives from a girl under 18 with multiple sclerosis. The sequence joins TRBV3-1 to TRBJ2-1; the D gene is not confidently resolved. Specimen: blood. The nucleotide sequence reads TGTGCCAGCAGCCAAGATACGACACCCCTTGAGCAGTTCTTC. This yields the protein CASSQDTTPLEQFF.